This entry is about one TCR beta chain. This CDR3 is built from 13 residues. The germline V gene encodes CDR1 MDHEN and CDR2 SYDVKM. TCRdb processed the 5' RACE reads again and assigns one entry to each CDR3 protein, with no DNA. In all, the sample yields hundreds of thousands of distinct CDR3 sequences. This sample is part of a study of monozygotic twins with inflammatory bowel disease. V usage is TRBV28 and J usage is TRBJ2-2. Material for sequencing was blood. This TCR was sampled from a human donor with ulcerative colitis or Crohn's disease, or a healthy co-twin of an affected twin (not recorded which). The CDR3 loop reads CASRRLNTGELFF.